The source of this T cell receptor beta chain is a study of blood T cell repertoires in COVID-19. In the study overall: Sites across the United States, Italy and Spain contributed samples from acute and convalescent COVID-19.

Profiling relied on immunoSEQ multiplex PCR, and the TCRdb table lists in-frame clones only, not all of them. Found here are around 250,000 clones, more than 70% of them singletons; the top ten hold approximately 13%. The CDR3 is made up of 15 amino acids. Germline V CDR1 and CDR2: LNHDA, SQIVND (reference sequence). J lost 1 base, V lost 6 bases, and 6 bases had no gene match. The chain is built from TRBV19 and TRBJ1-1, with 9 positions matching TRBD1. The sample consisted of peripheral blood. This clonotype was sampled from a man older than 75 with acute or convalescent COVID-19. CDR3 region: CASRRPGQGNTEAFF. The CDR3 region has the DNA TGTGCCAGTAGACGACCGGGACAGGGGAACACTGAAGCTTTCTTT. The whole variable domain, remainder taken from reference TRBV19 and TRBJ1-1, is DGGITQSPKYLFRKEGQNVTLSCEQNLNHDAMYWYRQDPGQGLRLIYYSQIVNDFQKGDIAEGYSVSREKKESFPLTVTSAQKNPTAFYLCASRRPGQGNTEAFFGQGTRLTVV.